These 18 T cell receptor beta chains came from one sample sequenced in a study of OX40 agonist ivuxolimab in advanced cancers. Profiling relied on immunoSEQ multiplex PCR, and the TCRdb table lists in-frame clones only, not all of them. The data contain around 19,000 clones, 75% to 95% of them seen just once; the ten biggest clones take up around 50%. This specimen was CD4+ or CD8+ T cells sorted from blood, taken in a trial of the OX40 agonist ivuxolimab. The receptors originated from an adult with an advanced solid tumor such as melanoma, head and neck, liver or kidney cancer.

The genes are TRBV15 and TRBJ2-6; no firm D call. Germline V gene sequence: CDR1 LNHNV, CDR2 YYDKDF (reference sequence). CDR3 size: 16 residues. V was trimmed by 0 bases and J by 0 bases, leaving 6 bases between them. The CDR3 spells CATSREYSSGANVLTF. The DNA for the CDR3 is TGTGCCACCAGCAGAGAGTATTCCTCTGGGGCCAACGTCCTGACTTTC.

In this sample, this clone turned up once. The rearrangement uses TRBV4-1 and TRBJ1-2; the match to TRBD1 covers 9 bases. The CDR3 runs 18 residues. After removal of 6 bases from V and 0 bases from J, the junction contained 14 bases not matched to a gene. Looked up from germline, CDR1 is MGHRA and CDR2 is YSYEKL. CDR3 in DNA: TGCGCCAGCAGTTCTACCCCCGGGACAGGGCCCCCTAACTATGGCTACACCTTC. Its protein is CASSSTPGTGPPNYGYTF.

The chain is built from TRBV6-5 and TRBJ2-1; D may correspond to TRBD1 or TRBD2 (5 bases each). Trimming pared 4 bases from V and 5 bases from J, leaving 15 bases between. Germline assignment: CDR1 MNHEY and CDR2 SVGAGI. The CDR3 totals 15 residues. In nucleotides, the CDR3 is TGTGCCAGCAGTTCCCGGGACGCTTTCGACAATGAGCAGTTCTTC. Translation gives CASSSRDAFDNEQFF.

The chain carries TRBV7-8 and TRBJ2-7; D tentatively fits TRBD1 or TRBD2 (5 bases each). V dropped 1 base and J dropped 0 bases, with 13 bases sitting between them. Germline CDR1 is SGHVS and CDR2 is FQNEAQ. The CDR3 is 16 residues long. In DNA form, the CDR3 reads TGTGCCAGCAGCTTAGGTTCGGGGCTATTCTCCTACGAGCAGTACTTC. Its protein product is CASSLGSGLFSYEQYF.

The genes are TRBV27 and TRBJ1-2, with 7 nucleotides matching TRBD1. The germline gives CDR1 MNHEY, CDR2 SMNVEV (reference sequence). V shed 3 bases, J shed 3 bases, and the junction held 7 bases outside the gene matches. The CDR3 runs to 15 residues. CDR3 loop: CASSFRQTGHYGYTF. The DNA for the CDR3 is TGTGCCAGCAGTTTCCGACAGACAGGGCACTATGGCTACACCTTC.

The DNA of the CDR3 is TGTGCCAGCAGTTCCGGGCTACAGGGGTCCAACTATGGCTACACCTTC. This encodes CASSSGLQGSNYGYTF. The chain has TRBV7-9 and TRBJ1-2, with 7 bases that match TRBD1. The junction had 12 bases not matched to a gene; V was cut back by 6 bases and J by 2 bases. The germline V gene encodes CDR1 SEHNR and CDR2 FQNEAQ (reference sequence). The CDR3 sequence is 16 residues long.

Here the CDR3 DNA reads TGTGCCAGCAGTTGGACAGGGTCCAATGAGCAGTTCTTC. It translates to CASSWTGSNEQFF. This rearrangement joins TRBV6-1 to TRBJ2-1; 8 nucleotides match TRBD1. The germline V gene has CDR1 MNHNS and CDR2 SASEGT. The trim removed 5 bases at V and 6 bases at J, leaving 3 bases unmatched. The CDR3 has 13 amino acids.

The gene calls are TRBV5-1 and TRBJ2-3; D not resolved. Per germline, CDR1 SGHRS and CDR2 YFSETQ. Trimming removed 0 bases from V and 2 bases from J, with 10 bases in between. The CDR3 loop spans 15 amino acids. The CDR3 nucleotides read TGCGCCAGCAGCTTGGGGGGAACCTCCACAGATACGCAGTATTTT. Its translation is CASSLGGTSTDTQYF. Based on the CDR3 plus reference TRBV5-1 and TRBJ2-3, the full variable domain is KAGVTQTPRYLIKTRGQQVTLSCSPISGHRSVSWYQQTPGQGLQFLFEYFSETQRNKGNFPGRFSGRQFSNSRSEMNVSTLELGDSALYLCASSLGGTSTDTQYFGPGTRLTVL.

This sequence joins TRBV5-8 and TRBJ2-1; D is perhaps TRBD2 (6 bases). CDR1 and CDR2 from the germline V gene are SGHTS and YDEGEE. The CDR3 sequence is 13 residues long. Trimming pared 4 bases from V and 5 bases from J, leaving 10 bases between. The CDR3: CASSTGLNNEQFF. Here the CDR3 DNA reads TGTGCCAGCAGCACGGGACTCAACAATGAGCAGTTCTTC.

This chain connects TRBV2 to TRBJ2-7, with TRBD1 as a possible D gene (6 bases). The CDR3 is 16 residues long. Trimming took off 3 bases at V and 4 bases at J, with 19 bases between the two ends. Germline assignment: CDR1 SNHLY and CDR2 FYNNEI. Here the CDR3 DNA reads TGTGCCAGCAGTGACTATGGCGGACAGCTGAAATACGAGCAGTACTTC. Protein sequence: CASSDYGGQLKYEQYF.

The CDR3 reads CASSLAGTNTEAFF. CDR3 nucleotide sequence: TGTGCCAGCAGCTTAGCCGGGACAAACACTGAAGCTTTCTTT. V usage is TRBV13 and J usage is TRBJ1-1, with D perhaps TRBD1 (6 bases). V shed 1 base and J shed 2 bases, with 8 bases lying between them. The V gene's germline CDR1 is PRHDT and CDR2 FYEKMQ (reference sequence). This CDR3 is built from 14 residues. Filled out from reference TRBV13 and TRBJ1-1, the complete variable domain reads AAGVIQSPRHLIKEKRETATLKCYPIPRHDTVYWYQQGPGQDPQFLISFYEKMQSDKGSIPDRFSAQQFSDYHSELNMSSLELGDSALYFCASSLAGTNTEAFFGQGTRLTVV.

The chain couples TRBV6-5 to TRBJ2-1, with 7 nucleotides matching TRBD1. V dropped 8 bases and J dropped 5; count of bases not matched to a gene: 6. Germline CDR1 is MNHEY and CDR2 is SVGAGI. This CDR3 contains 13 residues. The CDR3 region has the DNA TGTGCCAGCCTCGGGACAGATCACAATGAGCAGTTCTTC. Residues: CASLGTDHNEQFF.

This clone was recorded a few times. The chain employs TRBV19 and TRBJ1-6; maybe TRBD1 (6 bases). V gave up 5 bases and J gave up 10 bases, with 21 bases separating them. CDR3 length: 16 residues. Germline V lookup: CDR1 LNHDA, CDR2 SQIVND (reference sequence). The CDR3 protein is CASSHSRGIPKSPLHF. In DNA, the CDR3 is TGTGCCAGTAGTCACTCCAGGGGAATACCAAAGTCACCCCTCCACTTT.

CDR3 nucleotides: TGCGCCAGCTCCTCCGGGGGGGCACGCTCTGGGGCCAACGTCCTGACTTTC. This encodes CASSSGGARSGANVLTF. The J gene is TRBJ2-6, the V gene TRBV4-1; 8 nucleotides match TRBD2. Looked up from germline, CDR1 is MGHRA and CDR2 is YSYEKL. This CDR3 comprises 17 residues. After removal of 8 bases from V and 0 bases from J, the junction contained 9 bases not matched to a gene.

The rearrangement joins TRBV4-1 to TRBJ1-2; TRBD1 is a possible D gene (6 bases). V lost 1 base to trimming and J lost 4 bases, with 16 bases between them. The length of the CDR3 is 16 residues. In germline, CDR1 is MGHRA, CDR2 YSYEKL. The CDR3 here is CASSQVAGEIFYGYTF. CDR3 nucleotide sequence: TGCGCCAGCAGCCAAGTGGCAGGGGAGATTTTCTATGGCTACACCTTC.

This clone was found a few times. The chain employs TRBV18 and TRBJ1-5, with 9 bases aligning to TRBD1. Germline CDR1 KGHSH, CDR2 LQKENI. This CDR3 contains 14 residues. Trimming at V came to 6 bases and at J to 4 bases, leaving 4 bases not matched to a gene. The CDR3 spells CASSTGGVNQPQHF. As DNA, the CDR3 is TGTGCCAGCTCGACAGGGGGGGTGAATCAGCCCCAGCATTTT.

The chain is built from TRBV11-2 and TRBJ2-1; TRBD1 is a possible D gene (6 bases). V dropped 6 bases and J dropped 2 bases, with 14 bases sitting between them. This CDR3 has 15 residues. CDR1 and CDR2 from the germline V gene are SGHAT and FQNNGV. The CDR3: CASRPEQGPYNEQFF. DNA of the CDR3: TGTGCCAGCAGGCCAGAACAGGGCCCCTACAATGAGCAGTTCTTC.

The table lists this clone with a count of one. The J gene is TRBJ1-2, the V gene TRBV2, with D uncertain. This CDR3 contains 15 residues. Germline assignment: CDR1 SNHLY and CDR2 FYNNEI. V was trimmed by 1 base and J by 8 bases, leaving 17 bases between them. CDR3 loop: CASSEVGMDRAGYTF. The CDR3 region has the DNA TGTGCCAGCAGTGAAGTTGGGATGGATAGGGCCGGCTACACCTTC.